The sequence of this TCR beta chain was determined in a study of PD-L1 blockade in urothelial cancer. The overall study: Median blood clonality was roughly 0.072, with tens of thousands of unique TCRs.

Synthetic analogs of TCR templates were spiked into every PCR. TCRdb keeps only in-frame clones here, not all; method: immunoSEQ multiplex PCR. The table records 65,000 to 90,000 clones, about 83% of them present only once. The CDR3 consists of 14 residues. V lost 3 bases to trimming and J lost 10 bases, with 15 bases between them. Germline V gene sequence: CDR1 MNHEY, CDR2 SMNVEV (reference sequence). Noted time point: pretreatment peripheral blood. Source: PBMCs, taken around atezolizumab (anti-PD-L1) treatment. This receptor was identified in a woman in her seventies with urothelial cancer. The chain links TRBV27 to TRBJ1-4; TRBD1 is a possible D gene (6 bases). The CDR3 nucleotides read TGTGCCAGCAGTTTCGAGGGGGTAGGAGGAAAACTGTTTTTT. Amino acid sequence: CASSFEGVGGKLFF. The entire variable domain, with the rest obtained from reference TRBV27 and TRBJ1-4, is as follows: EAQVTQNPRYLITVTGKKLTVTCSQNMNHEYMSWYRQDPGLGLRQIYYSMNVEVTDKGDVPEGYKVSRKEKRNFPLILESPSPNQTSLYFCASSFEGVGGKLFFGSGTQLSVL.